Here is one TCR beta chain with its context. Its target is unknown. The study ran its PCR with 60 Vbeta and 13 Jbeta primers. TCRdb's table, derived via immunoSEQ multiplex PCR, lists solely in-frame clones and lacks some. The top ten hold 1.5% to 2% of the sample, which has 150,000 to 200,000 clones, roughly 79% seen once. The data are from a study of cytomegalovirus exposure and HLA in healthy donors. The study's findings and limits: Later work associated roughly 17,000 TCR beta sequences with HLA alleles at 0.05 false discovery rate.

Germline loops: CDR1 MGHDK, CDR2 SYGVNS. V trimming: 1 base; J trimming: 4 bases; junction bases outside the gene matches: 4. The CDR3 is 15 residues long. Sequencing was done on a sample of PBMCs. The J gene is TRBJ2-3, the V gene TRBV25-1, with 8 bases aligning to TRBD2. The receptor's source is a man aged 25 to 40 in good health and CMV-seronegative. CDR3 in DNA: TGTGCCAGCAGTGAATTGACGGGAGGGCCAGATACGCAGTATTTT. It encodes CASSELTGGPDTQYF. Combining the CDR3 with reference TRBV25-1 and TRBJ2-3 gives the whole variable domain EADIYQTPRYLVIGTGKKITLECSQTMGHDKMYWYQQDPGMELHLIHYSYGVNSTEKGDLSSESTVSRIRTEHFPLTLESARPSHTSQYLCASSELTGGPDTQYFGPGTRLTVL.